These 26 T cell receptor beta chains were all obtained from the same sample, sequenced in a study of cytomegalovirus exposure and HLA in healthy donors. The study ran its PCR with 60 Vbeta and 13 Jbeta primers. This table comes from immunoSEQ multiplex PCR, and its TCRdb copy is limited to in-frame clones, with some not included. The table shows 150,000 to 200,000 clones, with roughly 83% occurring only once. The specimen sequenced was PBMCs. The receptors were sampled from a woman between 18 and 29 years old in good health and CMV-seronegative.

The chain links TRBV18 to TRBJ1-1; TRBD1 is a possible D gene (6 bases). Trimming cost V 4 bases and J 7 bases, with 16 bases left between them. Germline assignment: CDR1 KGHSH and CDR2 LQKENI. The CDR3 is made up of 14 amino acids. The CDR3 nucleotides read TGTGCCAGCTCACGATGGACAGACACCAATGAAGCTTTCTTT. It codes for CASSRWTDTNEAFF.

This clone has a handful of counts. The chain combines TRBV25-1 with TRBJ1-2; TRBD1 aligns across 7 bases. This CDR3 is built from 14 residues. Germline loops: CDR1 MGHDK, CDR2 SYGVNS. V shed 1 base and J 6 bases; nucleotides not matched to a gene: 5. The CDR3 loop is CASSELGTVDGYTF. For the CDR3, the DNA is TGTGCCAGCAGTGAATTAGGGACAGTGGATGGCTACACCTTC.

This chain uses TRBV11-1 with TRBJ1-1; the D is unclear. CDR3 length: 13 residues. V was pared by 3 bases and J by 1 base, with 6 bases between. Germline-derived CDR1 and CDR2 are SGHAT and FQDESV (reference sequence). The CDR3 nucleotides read TGTGCCAGCAGCTTTTCCTGGAACACTGAAGCTTTCTTT. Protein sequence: CASSFSWNTEAFF.

This chain's CDR3 is CASMDRTTLVLTF. CDR3 bases: TGTGCCAGTATGGACAGGACCACGCTCGTCCTGACTTTC. This rearrangement joins TRBV19 to TRBJ2-6, with 7 nucleotides matching TRBD1. V was clipped by 7 bases and J by 12 bases; unmatched bases: 9. The CDR3 runs to 13 residues. Germline CDR1 LNHDA, CDR2 SQIVND (reference sequence).

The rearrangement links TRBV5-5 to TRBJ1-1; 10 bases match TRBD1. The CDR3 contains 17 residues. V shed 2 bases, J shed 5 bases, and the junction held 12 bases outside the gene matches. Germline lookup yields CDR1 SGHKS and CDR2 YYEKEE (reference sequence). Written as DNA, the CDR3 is TGTGCCAGCAGCTTTGGGCGGACAGGGGGAGGTAGGACTGAAGCTTTCTTT. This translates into CASSFGRTGGGRTEAFF.

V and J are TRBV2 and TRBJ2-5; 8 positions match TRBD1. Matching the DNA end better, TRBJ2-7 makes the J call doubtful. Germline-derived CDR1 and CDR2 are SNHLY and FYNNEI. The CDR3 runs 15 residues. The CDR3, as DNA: TGTGCCAGCAACTCCGGACAGGGACACCCCTACGAGCAGTACTTC. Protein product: CASNSGQGHPYEQYF.

The CDR3 coding sequence is TGCAGCATGGCCCCGGGGGGCACGGGAAACATTCAGTACTTC. Translating gives CSMAPGGTGNIQYF. This rearrangement joins TRBV29-1 to TRBJ2-4; TRBD2 is a possible D gene (7 bases). Trimming removed 8 bases at V and 6 bases at J, with 20 bases between. There are 14 residues in the CDR3. CDR1 and CDR2 from the germline V gene are SQVTM and ANQGSEA.

CDR3 sequence: CASSLVRVGNTEAFF. In nucleotides, the CDR3 is TGTGCCAGCAGCCTAGTCAGGGTCGGGAACACTGAAGCTTTCTTT. The rearrangement uses TRBV14 and TRBJ1-1; maybe TRBD1 (5 bases). Germline V CDR1 and CDR2: SGHDN, FVKESK. The V end lost 4 bases, the J end lost 1 base, and 13 bases lay between the germline ends. The CDR3 is 15 residues long.

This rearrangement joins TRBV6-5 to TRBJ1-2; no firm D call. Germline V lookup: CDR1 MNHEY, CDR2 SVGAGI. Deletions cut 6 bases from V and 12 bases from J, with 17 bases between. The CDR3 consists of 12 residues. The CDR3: CASSHSSGYNTF. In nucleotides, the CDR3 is TGTGCCAGCAGCCACTCGTCAGGTTATAACACCTTC.

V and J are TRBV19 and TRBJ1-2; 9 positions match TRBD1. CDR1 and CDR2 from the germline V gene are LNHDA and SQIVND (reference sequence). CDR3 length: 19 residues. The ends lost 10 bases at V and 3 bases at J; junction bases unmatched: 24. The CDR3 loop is CATESDGTGTSREDYGYTF. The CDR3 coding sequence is TGTGCCACCGAGTCTGATGGGACAGGGACAAGTAGGGAGGACTATGGCTACACCTTC.

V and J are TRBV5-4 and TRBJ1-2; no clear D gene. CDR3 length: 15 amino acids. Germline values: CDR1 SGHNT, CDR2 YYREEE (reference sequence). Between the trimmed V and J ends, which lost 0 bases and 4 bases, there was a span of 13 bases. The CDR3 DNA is TGTGCCAGCAGCTTGGTCGGGGAAGGGATCTATGGCTACACCTTC. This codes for CASSLVGEGIYGYTF.

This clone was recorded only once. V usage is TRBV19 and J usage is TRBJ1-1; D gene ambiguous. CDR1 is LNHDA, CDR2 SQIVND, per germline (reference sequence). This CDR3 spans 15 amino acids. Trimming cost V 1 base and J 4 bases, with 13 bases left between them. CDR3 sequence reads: CASSIGDWSGTEAFF. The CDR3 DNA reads TGTGCCAGTAGTATAGGCGACTGGTCCGGCACTGAAGCTTTCTTT. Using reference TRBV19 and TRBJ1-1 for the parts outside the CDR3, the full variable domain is DGGITQSPKYLFRKEGQNVTLSCEQNLNHDAMYWYRQDPGQGLRLIYYSQIVNDFQKGDIAEGYSVSREKKESFPLTVTSAQKNPTAFYLCASSIGDWSGTEAFFGQGTRLTVV.

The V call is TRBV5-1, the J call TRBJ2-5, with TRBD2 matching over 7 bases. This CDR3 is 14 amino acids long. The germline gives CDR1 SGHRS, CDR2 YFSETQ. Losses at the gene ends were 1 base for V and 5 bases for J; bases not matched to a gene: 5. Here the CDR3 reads CASSLWGGGETQYF. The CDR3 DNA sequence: TGCGCCAGCAGCTTGTGGGGGGGTGGCGAGACCCAGTACTTC.

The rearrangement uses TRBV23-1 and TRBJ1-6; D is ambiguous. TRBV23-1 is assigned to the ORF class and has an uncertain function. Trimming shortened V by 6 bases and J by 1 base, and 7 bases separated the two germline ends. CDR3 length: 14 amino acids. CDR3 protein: CASSRGSYNSPLHF. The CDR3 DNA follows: TGCGCCAGCAGCCGAGGTTCCTATAATTCACCCCTCCACTTT.

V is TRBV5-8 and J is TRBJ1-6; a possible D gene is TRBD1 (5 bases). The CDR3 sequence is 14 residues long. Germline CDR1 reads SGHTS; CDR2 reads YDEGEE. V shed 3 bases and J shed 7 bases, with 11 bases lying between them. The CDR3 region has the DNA TGTGCCAGCAGCTGGGGGGGAGAGAATTCACCCCTCCACTTT. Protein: CASSWGGENSPLHF.

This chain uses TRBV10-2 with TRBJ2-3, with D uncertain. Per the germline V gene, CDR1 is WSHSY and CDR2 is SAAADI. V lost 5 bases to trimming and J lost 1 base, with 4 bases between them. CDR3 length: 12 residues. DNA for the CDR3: TGCGCCAGCAGTACAGGCACAGATACGCAGTATTTT. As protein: CASSTGTDTQYF.

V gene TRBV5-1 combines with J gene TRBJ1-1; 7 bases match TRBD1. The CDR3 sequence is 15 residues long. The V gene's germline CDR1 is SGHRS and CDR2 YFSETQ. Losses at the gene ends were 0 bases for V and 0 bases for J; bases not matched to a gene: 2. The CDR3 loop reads CASSLVQGVNTEAFF. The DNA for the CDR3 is TGCGCCAGCAGCTTGGTTCAGGGGGTGAACACTGAAGCTTTCTTT.

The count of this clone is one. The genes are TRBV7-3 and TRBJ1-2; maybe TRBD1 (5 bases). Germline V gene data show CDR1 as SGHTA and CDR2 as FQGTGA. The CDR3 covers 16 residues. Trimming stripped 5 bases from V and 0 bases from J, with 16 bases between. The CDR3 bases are TGTGCCAGCAGCCTAGGTCCGACAGTGGCTAACTATGGCTACACCTTC. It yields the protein CASSLGPTVANYGYTF.

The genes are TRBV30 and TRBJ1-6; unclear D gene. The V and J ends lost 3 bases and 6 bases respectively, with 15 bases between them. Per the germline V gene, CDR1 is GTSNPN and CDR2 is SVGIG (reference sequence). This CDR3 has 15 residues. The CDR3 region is CAWRRDPTTNSPLHF. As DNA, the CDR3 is TGTGCCTGGAGACGGGATCCTACCACTAATTCACCCCTCCACTTT.

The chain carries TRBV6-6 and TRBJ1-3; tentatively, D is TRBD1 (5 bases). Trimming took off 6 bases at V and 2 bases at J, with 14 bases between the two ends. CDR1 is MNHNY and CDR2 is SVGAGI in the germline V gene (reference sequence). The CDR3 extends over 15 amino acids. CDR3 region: CASSVGLRAGNTIYF. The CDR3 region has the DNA TGTGCCAGCAGCGTGGGACTTCGCGCTGGAAACACCATATATTTT.

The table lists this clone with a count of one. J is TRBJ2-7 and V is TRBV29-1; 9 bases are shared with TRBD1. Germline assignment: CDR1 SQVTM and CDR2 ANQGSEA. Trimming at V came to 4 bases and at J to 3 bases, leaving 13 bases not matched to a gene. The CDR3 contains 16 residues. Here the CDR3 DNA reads TGCAGCGTTGCCGGACAAACAGGGGGCCCAGTCTACGAGCAGTACTTC. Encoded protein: CSVAGQTGGPVYEQYF.

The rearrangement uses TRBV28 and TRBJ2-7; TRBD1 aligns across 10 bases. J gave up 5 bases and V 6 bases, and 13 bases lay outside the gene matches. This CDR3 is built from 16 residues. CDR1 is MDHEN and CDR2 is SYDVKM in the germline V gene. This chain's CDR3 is CASRISPRTGGNEQYF. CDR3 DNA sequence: TGTGCCAGCAGGATATCTCCTAGGACAGGGGGGAACGAGCAGTACTTC.

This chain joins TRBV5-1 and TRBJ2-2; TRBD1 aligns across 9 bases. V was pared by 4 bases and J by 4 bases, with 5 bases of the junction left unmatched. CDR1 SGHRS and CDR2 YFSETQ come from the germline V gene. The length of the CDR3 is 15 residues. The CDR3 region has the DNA TGCGCCAGCAGCCCGGGGGACAGGGTCACCGGGGAGCTGTTTTTT. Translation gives CASSPGDRVTGELFF.

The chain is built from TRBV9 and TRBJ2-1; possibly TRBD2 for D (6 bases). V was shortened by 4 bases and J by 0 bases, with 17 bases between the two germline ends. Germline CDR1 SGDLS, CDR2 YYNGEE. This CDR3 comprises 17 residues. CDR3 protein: CASSSRTGDSSYNEQFF. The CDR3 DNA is TGTGCCAGCAGCTCCCGGACGGGAGACAGCTCCTACAATGAGCAGTTCTTC.

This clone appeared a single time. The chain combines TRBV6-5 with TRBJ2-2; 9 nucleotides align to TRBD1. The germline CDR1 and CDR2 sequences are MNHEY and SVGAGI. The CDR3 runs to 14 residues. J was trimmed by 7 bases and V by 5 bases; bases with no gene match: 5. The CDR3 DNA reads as TGTGCCAGCAGTCAAGGGACAGGGAACGGGGAGCTGTTTTTT. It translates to CASSQGTGNGELFF.

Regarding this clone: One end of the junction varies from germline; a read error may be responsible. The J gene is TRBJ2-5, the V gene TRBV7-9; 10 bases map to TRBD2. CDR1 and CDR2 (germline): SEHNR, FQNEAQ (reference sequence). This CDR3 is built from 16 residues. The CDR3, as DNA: TGTTCCAGCAGCCCAGCGGGGGGGCCCTTCCAAGAGACCCAGTACTTC. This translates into CSSSPAGGPFQETQYF.